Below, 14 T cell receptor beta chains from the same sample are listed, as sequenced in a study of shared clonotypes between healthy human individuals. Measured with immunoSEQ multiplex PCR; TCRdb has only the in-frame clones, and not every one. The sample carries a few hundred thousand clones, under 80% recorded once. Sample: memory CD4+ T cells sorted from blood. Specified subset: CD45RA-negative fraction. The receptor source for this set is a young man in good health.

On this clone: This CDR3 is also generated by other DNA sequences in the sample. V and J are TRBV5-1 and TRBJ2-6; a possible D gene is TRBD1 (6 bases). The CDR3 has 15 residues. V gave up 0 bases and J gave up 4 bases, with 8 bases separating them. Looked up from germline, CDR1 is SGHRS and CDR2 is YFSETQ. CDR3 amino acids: CASSLDRAGANVLTF. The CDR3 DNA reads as TGCGCCAGCAGCTTGGACAGGGCCGGGGCCAACGTCCTGACTTTC.

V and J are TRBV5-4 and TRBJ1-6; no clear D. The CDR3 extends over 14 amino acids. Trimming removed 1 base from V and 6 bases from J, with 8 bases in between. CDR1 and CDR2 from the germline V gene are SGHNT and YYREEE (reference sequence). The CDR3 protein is CASSLQQINSPLHF. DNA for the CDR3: TGTGCCAGCAGCTTGCAGCAAATTAATTCACCCCTCCACTTT.

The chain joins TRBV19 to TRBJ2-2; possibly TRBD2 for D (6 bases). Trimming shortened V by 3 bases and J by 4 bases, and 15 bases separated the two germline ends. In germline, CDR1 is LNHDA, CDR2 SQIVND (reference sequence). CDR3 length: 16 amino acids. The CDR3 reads CASSIPYGGGTGELFF. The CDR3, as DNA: TGTGCCAGTAGTATTCCTTACGGGGGTGGCACCGGGGAGCTGTTTTTT. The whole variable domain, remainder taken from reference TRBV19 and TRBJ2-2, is DGGITQSPKYLFRKEGQNVTLSCEQNLNHDAMYWYRQDPGQGLRLIYYSQIVNDFQKGDIAEGYSVSREKKESFPLTVTSAQKNPTAFYLCASSIPYGGGTGELFFGEGSRLTVL.

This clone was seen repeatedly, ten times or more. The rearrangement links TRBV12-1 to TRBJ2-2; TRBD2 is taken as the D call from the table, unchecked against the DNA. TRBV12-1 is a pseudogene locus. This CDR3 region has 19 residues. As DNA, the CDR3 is TGTGCCAGCAGCTTTGGTCTAGCGGGAGAGGAGCACAACACCGGGGAGCTGTTTTTT. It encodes CASSFGLAGEEHNTGELFF.

CDR3 sequence: CASRAAGLPGDEQFF. DNA of the CDR3: TGTGCCAGCAGGGCCGCAGGGCTACCGGGGGATGAGCAGTTCTTC. The chain combines TRBV9 with TRBJ2-1; perhaps TRBD2 as D (6 bases). This CDR3 is built from 15 residues. V lost 5 bases to trimming and J lost 8 bases, with 20 bases between them. CDR1 is SGDLS and CDR2 is YYNGEE in the germline V gene.

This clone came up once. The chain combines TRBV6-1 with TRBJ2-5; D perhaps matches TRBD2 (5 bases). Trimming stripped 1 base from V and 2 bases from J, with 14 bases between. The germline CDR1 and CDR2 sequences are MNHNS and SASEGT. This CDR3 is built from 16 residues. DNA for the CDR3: TGTGCCAGCAGTGAAGTTGTGGGAGCAGCACAAGAGACCCAGTACTTC. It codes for CASSEVVGAAQETQYF.

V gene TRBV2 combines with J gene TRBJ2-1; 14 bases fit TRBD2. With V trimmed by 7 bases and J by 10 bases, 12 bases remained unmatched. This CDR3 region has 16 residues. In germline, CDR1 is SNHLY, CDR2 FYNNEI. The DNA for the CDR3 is TGTGCCAGCACCAACAGTGGACTAGCGGGAGGAGTGGAGCAGTTCTTC. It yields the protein CASTNSGLAGGVEQFF.

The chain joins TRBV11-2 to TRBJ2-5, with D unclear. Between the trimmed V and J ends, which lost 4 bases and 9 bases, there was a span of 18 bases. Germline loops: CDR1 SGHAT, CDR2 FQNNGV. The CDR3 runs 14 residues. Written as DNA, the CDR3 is TGTGCCAGCAGCTCTTACCGGGTCAGAACAGCCCAGTACTTC. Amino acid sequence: CASSSYRVRTAQYF. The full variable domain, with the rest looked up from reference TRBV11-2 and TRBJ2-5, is EAGVAQSPRYKIIEKRQSVAFWCNPISGHATLYWYQQILGQGPKLLIQFQNNGVVDDSQLPKDRFSAERLKGVDSTLKIQPAKLEDSAVYLCASSSYRVRTAQYFGPGTRLLVL.

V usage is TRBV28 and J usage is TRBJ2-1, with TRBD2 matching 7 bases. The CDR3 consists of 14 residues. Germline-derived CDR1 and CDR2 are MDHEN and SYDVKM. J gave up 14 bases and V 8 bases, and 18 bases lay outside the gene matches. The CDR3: CASSPPAGRRVEFF. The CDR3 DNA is TGTGCCAGCTCTCCCCCAGCGGGACGACGAGTAGAGTTCTTC.

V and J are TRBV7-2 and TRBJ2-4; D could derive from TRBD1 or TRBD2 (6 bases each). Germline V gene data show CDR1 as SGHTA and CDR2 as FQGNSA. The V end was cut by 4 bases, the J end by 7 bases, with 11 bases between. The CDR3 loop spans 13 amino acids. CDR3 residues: CASSSGAGNIQYF. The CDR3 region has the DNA TGTGCCAGCAGCTCGGGGGCGGGGAACATTCAGTACTTC.

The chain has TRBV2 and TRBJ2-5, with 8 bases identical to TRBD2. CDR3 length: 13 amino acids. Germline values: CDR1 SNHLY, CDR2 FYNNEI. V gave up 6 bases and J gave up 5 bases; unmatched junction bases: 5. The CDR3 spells CASSESGSETQYF. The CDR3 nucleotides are TGTGCCAGCAGCGAGAGCGGGAGTGAGACCCAGTACTTC.

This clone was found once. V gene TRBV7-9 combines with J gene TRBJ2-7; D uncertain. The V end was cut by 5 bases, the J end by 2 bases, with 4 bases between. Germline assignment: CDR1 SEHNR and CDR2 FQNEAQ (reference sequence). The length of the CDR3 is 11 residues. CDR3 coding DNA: TGTGCCAGCAGCCGAGCCTACGAGCAGTACTTC. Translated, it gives CASSRAYEQYF.

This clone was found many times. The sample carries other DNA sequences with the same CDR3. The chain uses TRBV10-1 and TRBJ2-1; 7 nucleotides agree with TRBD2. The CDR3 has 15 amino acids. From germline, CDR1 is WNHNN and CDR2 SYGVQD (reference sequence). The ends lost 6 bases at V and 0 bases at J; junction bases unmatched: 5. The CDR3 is CASSERGSSYNEQFF. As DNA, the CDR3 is TGCGCCAGCAGCGAGCGGGGTAGCTCCTACAATGAGCAGTTCTTC.

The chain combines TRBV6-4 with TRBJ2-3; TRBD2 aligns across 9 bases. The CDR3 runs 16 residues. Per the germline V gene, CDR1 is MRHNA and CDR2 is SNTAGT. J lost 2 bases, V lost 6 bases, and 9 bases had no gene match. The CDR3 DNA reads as TGTGCCAGCAGCATGACTAGCGGAACCCCCACAGATACGCAGTATTTT. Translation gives CASSMTSGTPTDTQYF.